A single sample is the source of the 8 T cell receptor beta chains below, sequenced in a study of control samples from healthy donors and cancer patients. Using immunoSEQ multiplex PCR, the repertoire was profiled, and TCRdb retains in-frame clones only, with some absent. The sample holds some 130,000 clones, around nine tenths seen once. Sequencing used blood. The receptors derive from a man aged 35 to 55 in good health.

The chain has TRBV5-4 and TRBJ2-1, with 8 bases aligning to TRBD2. The CDR3 extends over 15 amino acids. From germline, CDR1 is SGHNT and CDR2 YYREEE (reference sequence). The J segment lost 7 bases and the V segment lost 4 bases, leaving 10 bases of the junction unmatched. The CDR3 sequence: CASSLMVSGKNEQFF. Here the CDR3 DNA reads TGTGCCAGCAGCCTTATGGTTAGCGGGAAGAATGAGCAGTTCTTC.

The CDR3: CASRGGVSNTEAFF. The CDR3 coding sequence is TGTGCCAGTAGGGGGGGTGTCTCGAACACTGAAGCTTTCTTT. The V and J genes are TRBV19 and TRBJ1-1, with D perhaps TRBD1 (5 bases). The CDR3 has 14 amino acids. Germline CDR1 reads LNHDA; CDR2 reads SQIVND (reference sequence). Trimming cost V 6 bases and J 1 base, with 12 bases left between them.

CDR3 amino acids: CASSPDPFQETQYF. CDR3 coding DNA: TGTGCCAGCAGTCCCGATCCGTTCCAAGAGACCCAGTACTTC. The genes are TRBV27 and TRBJ2-5; D is unresolved. CDR3 length: 14 residues. Germline CDR1 is MNHEY and CDR2 is SMNVEV (reference sequence). Trimming pared 5 bases from V and 1 base from J, leaving 11 bases between.

The chain couples TRBV11-2 to TRBJ2-7, with unresolved D. Germline V gene sequence: CDR1 SGHAT, CDR2 FQNNGV. V was pared by 4 bases and J by 0 bases, with 4 bases between. The CDR3 has 12 residues. The CDR3 region has the DNA TGTGCCAGCAGCTCTGACTCCTACGAGCAGTACTTC. Residues: CASSSDSYEQYF.

V gene TRBV30 combines with J gene TRBJ2-2; D not certain. Germline loops: CDR1 GTSNPN, CDR2 SVGIG (reference sequence). With 4 bases removed from V and 7 bases from J, the gap between germline ends came to 7 bases. This CDR3 spans 11 amino acids. The CDR3 protein is CAWTPFGELFF. The DNA of the CDR3 is TGTGCCTGGACCCCATTCGGGGAGCTGTTTTTT.

The V call is TRBV6-1, the J call TRBJ1-1; D remains unclear. Deletions cut 0 bases from V and 7 bases from J, with 12 bases between. The germline CDR1 and CDR2 sequences are MNHNS and SASEGT. The CDR3 is made up of 14 amino acids. In DNA form, the CDR3 reads TGTGCCAGCAGTGAAGCTTACACAGAAGATGAAGCTTTCTTT. Its protein product is CASSEAYTEDEAFF.

This clone appeared a single time. The chain couples TRBV5-1 to TRBJ2-1; 8 bases match TRBD2. The junction had 8 bases not matched to a gene; V was cut back by 3 bases and J by 0 bases. This CDR3 is built from 17 residues. CDR1 is SGHRS and CDR2 is YFSETQ in the germline V gene. CDR3 DNA: TGCGCCAGCAGCTCGGCGGGACTAGAATACTCCTACAATGAGCAGTTCTTC. Protein sequence: CASSSAGLEYSYNEQFF.

The J gene is TRBJ1-2, the V gene TRBV28; 9 nucleotides align to TRBD1. In germline, CDR1 is MDHEN, CDR2 SYDVKM. With 7 bases clipped from V and 4 bases from J, the junction kept 16 bases outside the gene matches. This CDR3 comprises 17 residues. The CDR3 is CASTNLPGQGDGYGYTF. The CDR3 DNA reads as TGTGCCAGCACCAACCTCCCGGGACAGGGAGACGGCTATGGCTACACCTTC.